These 18 T cell receptor beta chains came from one sample sequenced in a study of graft-versus-host responses after intestinal transplantation. The antigens these receptors bind are not known. TCRdb's table, derived via immunoSEQ multiplex PCR, lists solely in-frame clones and lacks some. The sample has tens of thousands of clones, approximately 90% seen once. Specimen: unstimulated CD4+ T cells sorted from spleen or lymph node cells, collected before transplant. Receptors were obtained from a human donor who was the organ donor for an intestinal transplant.

The CDR3 spells CASRPGIAGGYEQYF. The CDR3 region has the DNA TGTGCCAGCAGGCCTGGGATAGCGGGGGGATACGAGCAGTACTTC. The chain joins TRBV6-5 to TRBJ2-7; TRBD2 agrees at 10 bases. Looked up from germline, CDR1 is MNHEY and CDR2 is SVGAGI. The J segment lost 4 bases and the V segment lost 6 bases, leaving 9 bases of the junction unmatched. The CDR3 is 15 amino acids.

The rearrangement joins TRBV29-1 to TRBJ2-3; D is possibly TRBD2 (6 bases). Germline V lookup: CDR1 SQVTM, CDR2 ANQGSEA. The CDR3 is 12 residues long. The germline V and J ends were trimmed by 6 bases and 1 base, with 8 bases remaining between them. CDR3 sequence: CSVGEGTDTQYF. In nucleotides, the CDR3 is TGCAGCGTGGGGGAGGGCACAGATACGCAGTATTTT.

The J gene is TRBJ2-1, the V gene TRBV28, with no clear D. The CDR3 spans 12 residues. Trimming pared 5 bases from V and 7 bases from J, leaving 9 bases between. Per the germline V gene, CDR1 is MDHEN and CDR2 is SYDVKM. The CDR3 DNA is TGTGCCAGCAGTGTCCAGAGGAATGAGCAGTTCTTC. It codes for CASSVQRNEQFF.

This chain joins TRBV9 and TRBJ2-3; D possibly corresponds to TRBD2 (5 bases). V lost 7 bases and J 6 bases, leaving 12 bases between the germline ends. The V gene's germline CDR1 is SGDLS and CDR2 YYNGEE. The CDR3 has 12 amino acids. CDR3 sequence: CASGRVRDTQYF. The CDR3 nucleotides are TGTGCCAGCGGGAGAGTCCGGGATACGCAGTATTTT.

In its sample, this clone was seen once. CDR3 sequence (DNA): TGTGCCAGCAGCCGACTCCGGGACAGGGGATACGAGCAGTACTTC. Protein product: CASSRLRDRGYEQYF. The chain links TRBV11-2 to TRBJ2-7, with 10 nucleotides matching TRBD1. Germline CDR1 is SGHAT and CDR2 is FQNNGV. With 5 bases clipped from V and 4 bases from J, the junction kept 8 bases outside the gene matches. There are 15 residues in the CDR3.

The CDR3 nucleotides are TGTGCCAGCAGAGAGGGACAAACCTGGGGCACCGGGGAGCTGTTTTTT. Protein sequence: CASREGQTWGTGELFF. This chain connects TRBV6-6 to TRBJ2-2, with D possibly matching TRBD1 (6 bases). This CDR3 region has 16 residues. Per germline, CDR1 MNHNY and CDR2 SVGAGI (reference sequence). Trimming took 6 bases from V and 4 from J, leaving 18 bases between them.

The CDR3 DNA sequence: TGTGCCAGCAGCGTAATCCCAGGGGTGGACCACGAGCAGTACTTC. Protein: CASSVIPGVDHEQYF. The chain combines TRBV9 with TRBJ2-7; a possible D gene is TRBD1 (6 bases). Looked up from germline, CDR1 is SGDLS and CDR2 is YYNGEE. This CDR3 contains 15 residues. Between the trimmed V and J ends, which lost 1 base and 5 bases, there was a span of 16 bases.

CDR3 region: CASSFLAGGSAGELFF. In DNA form, the CDR3 reads TGTGCCAGCAGCTTTCTAGCGGGAGGTTCGGCCGGGGAGCTGTTTTTT. The V gene is TRBV7-8, the J gene TRBJ2-2, with 11 bases lining up with TRBD2. V was pared by 3 bases and J by 6 bases, with 6 bases of the junction left unmatched. CDR3 length: 16 residues. In germline, CDR1 is SGHVS, CDR2 FQNEAQ.

In DNA, the CDR3 is TGTGCCAGCAATCAGATAAGTGGCAATCAGCCCCAGCATTTT. This encodes CASNQISGNQPQHF. V is TRBV28 and J is TRBJ1-5; D not certain. This CDR3 has 14 residues. V was trimmed by 7 bases and J by 2 bases, leaving 12 bases between them. Per germline, CDR1 MDHEN and CDR2 SYDVKM.

The chain links TRBV18 to TRBJ1-1, with D tentatively TRBD1 (6 bases). CDR1 is KGHSH and CDR2 is LQKENI in the germline V gene. V was trimmed by 0 bases and J by 3 bases, leaving 11 bases between them. The CDR3 runs 15 residues. CDR3 in amino acids: CASSPPGQRDTEAFF. The CDR3 DNA sequence: TGTGCCAGCTCACCACCCGGACAGCGAGACACTGAAGCTTTCTTT.

This chain connects TRBV28 to TRBJ2-7, with D possibly matching TRBD2 (7 bases). This CDR3 spans 17 amino acids. From germline, CDR1 is MDHEN and CDR2 SYDVKM. Deletions cut 5 bases from V and 3 bases from J, with 23 bases between. The CDR3 sequence: CASSTRGRGANRYEQYF. CDR3 nucleotides: TGTGCCAGCAGTACCCGGGGTCGGGGGGCCAATCGCTACGAGCAGTACTTC.

The chain carries TRBV9 and TRBJ2-3; TRBD2 aligns across 13 bases. CDR3 length equals 18 residues. Germline V gene sequence: CDR1 SGDLS, CDR2 YYNGEE. V shed 2 bases and J 1 base; nucleotides not matched to a gene: 7. The CDR3 protein is CASSVTGLAGRRTDTQYF. In DNA form, the CDR3 reads TGTGCCAGCAGCGTCACGGGACTAGCGGGACGGCGCACAGATACGCAGTATTTT.

There are a few counts of this clone. V usage is TRBV11-3 and J usage is TRBJ2-3; 7 positions agree with TRBD1. Germline CDR1 and CDR2: SGHNT and YENEEA. After removal of 1 base from V and 1 base from J, the junction contained 2 bases not matched to a gene. The length of the CDR3 is 15 residues. The CDR3 DNA sequence: TGTGCCAGCAGCTTAGGACAGGGCGGCACAGATACGCAGTATTTT. Amino acids: CASSLGQGGTDTQYF. Supplemented by reference TRBV11-3 and TRBJ2-3, the full variable domain reads EAGVVQSPRYKIIEKKQPVAFWCNPISGHNTLYWYLQNLGQGPELLIRYENEEAVDDSQLPKDRFSAERLKGVDSTLKIQPAELGDSAVYLCASSLGQGGTDTQYFGPGTRLTVL.

This clone was seen only once. The CDR3 loop is CASSLWGSASSGANVLTF. The DNA of the CDR3 is TGTGCCAGCAGTTTATGGGGGAGCGCGAGCTCTGGGGCCAACGTCCTGACTTTC. The chain carries TRBV28 and TRBJ2-6; weak D call: TRBD2 (5 bases). There are 18 residues in the CDR3. V lost 0 bases, J lost 0 bases, and 12 bases lay in between. Germline CDR1 reads MDHEN; CDR2 reads SYDVKM.

This chain links TRBV25-1 with TRBJ1-2, with 7 bases that match TRBD1. Germline lookup yields CDR1 MGHDK and CDR2 SYGVNS. Trimming at V came to 0 bases and at J to 3 bases, leaving 7 bases not matched to a gene. This CDR3 comprises 16 residues. The CDR3 loop is CASSEYDREFDYGYTF. For the CDR3, the DNA is TGTGCCAGCAGTGAATACGACAGGGAGTTCGACTATGGCTACACCTTC.

The rearrangement uses TRBV28 and TRBJ1-2, with a weak D call TRBD1 (6 bases). CDR1 is MDHEN and CDR2 is SYDVKM in the germline V gene. The length of the CDR3 is 14 residues. The V and J ends lost 5 bases and 7 bases respectively, with 17 bases between them. The CDR3 sequence is CASSMPGVVGGYTF. CDR3 nucleotide sequence: TGTGCCAGCAGTATGCCAGGGGTTGTCGGTGGCTACACCTTC.

The J gene is TRBJ1-1, the V gene TRBV18, with D possibly matching TRBD1 (6 bases). V gave up 4 bases and J gave up 1 base, with 16 bases separating them. This CDR3 contains 16 residues. Germline CDR1 KGHSH, CDR2 LQKENI. CDR3 protein: CASSLNRVLKNTEAFF. The CDR3 nucleotides read TGTGCCAGCTCACTCAACAGGGTGCTAAAGAACACTGAAGCTTTCTTT.

This chain joins TRBV6-5 and TRBJ1-1; TRBD1 matches 8 bases. The CDR3 is 15 amino acids. Germline CDR1 is MNHEY and CDR2 is SVGAGI. Germline trimming cut 4 bases from V and 0 bases from J; bases unmatched to any gene: 4. Here the CDR3 reads CASSSYRGMNTEAFF. For the CDR3, the DNA is TGTGCCAGCAGTTCCTACAGGGGGATGAACACTGAAGCTTTCTTT.